This TCR beta chain was recorded in a study of blood T cell repertoires in COVID-19. The CDR3 sequence is 14 residues long. Per germline, CDR1 SGHRS and CDR2 YFSETQ. V was clipped by 0 bases and J by 2 bases, with 8 bases between them. The table came from immunoSEQ multiplex PCR; TCRdb's copy has only in-frame clones and leaves some out. The data show about 240,000 clones, over 75% seen once. Sequences were obtained from peripheral blood. V gene TRBV5-1 combines with J gene TRBJ1-1, with D hard to call. The sequence derives from a young man who had recovered from COVID-19. The CDR3 here is CASSLAQTNTEAFF. The CDR3 DNA sequence: TGCGCCAGCAGCTTGGCGCAGACTAACACTGAAGCTTTCTTT.